A few counts support the clone carrying this TCR beta chain. Its antigen is as yet unknown. Trimming removed 2 bases at V and 0 bases at J, with 16 bases between. The germline gives CDR1 MNHEY, CDR2 SMNVEV (reference sequence). This CDR3 region has 17 residues. The record originates from a study of regulatory T cells in long-lasting Graves disease. Through Arm-PCR of CDR3 regions and iRepertoire HTBI primers, TCR beta libraries were built. Original data processing: Across all samples, more than 60 TRBV segments and 11 to 15 TRBJ segments were identified. One entry per CDR3 protein results from TCRdb running MiXCR on the multiplex PCR reads. None of the V and J calls come from the authors' own analysis; TCRdb made them. This table holds a few hundred thousand distinct CDR3 sequences, about a quarter found once. Whole-study results and caveats: Only peripheral blood was studied, not thyroid tissue. Persistent disease favored TRBV28, TRBJ1-2 and TRBJ2-5.

Time point here: persistent/refractory GD, antithyroid drugs over 5 years with positive TRAb. After RNA was extracted from PBMCs, the TCR library was made from it. One endocrinology department in Xi'an, China, was where patients came from. The receptor's source is a female donor with Graves disease. The sequenced sample was peripheral blood mononuclear cells (PBMCs), obtained when the disease was refractory, from a patient treated with antithyroid drugs. The V and J genes are TRBV27 and TRBJ1-1; D uncertain. CDR3 DNA sequence: TGTGCCAGCAGTTTACTCGACTTAGAACAGATGAACACTGAAGCTTTCTTT. It translates to CASSLLDLEQMNTEAFF.